This T cell receptor beta chain was recovered during a study of cytomegalovirus exposure and HLA in healthy donors. It was with 60 Vbeta and 13 Jbeta primers that the PCR ran. Per the study methods: It was a later analysis that counted 75 million to 90 million unique TCR beta chains, of which approximately 9.9 million were shared. Using immunoSEQ multiplex PCR, the repertoire was profiled, and TCRdb retains in-frame clones only, with some absent. V and J calls and clone size follow that table, whereas D and trimming were derived from the DNA. The table lists around 140,000 clones, about 81% of them singletons. This CDR3 is 17 amino acids long. V was clipped by 4 bases and J by 2 bases; unmatched bases: 13. The germline V gene encodes CDR1 SGHRS and CDR2 YFSETQ. In its sample, this clone was seen once.

Sequencing was done on a sample of PBMCs. This rearrangement joins TRBV5-1 to TRBJ2-3; 7 nucleotides agree with TRBD1. The source of this sequence is a woman in her forties or fifties in good health and CMV-seropositive. DNA for the CDR3: TGCGCCAGCAGCAGGACAGGTCTAATCGGGTTCACAGATACGCAGTATTTT. Translated: CASSRTGLIGFTDTQYF.